These 2 T cell receptor beta chains were all obtained from the same sample, sequenced in a study of human T cells and chemical hapten exposure. Specified time point: patch test 1, 2 weeks after DPC sensitization. The treatment here: therapeutic diphenylcyclopropenone sensitization with weekly scalp DPC. TCRdb re-called the RACE reads through MiXCR, storing one row per CDR3 protein. The sample lists roughly 180,000 distinct CDR3 sequences, 20% to 25% occurring once. This specimen consisted of whole blood, obtained in connection with sensitization to the hapten diphenylcyclopropenone (DPC). Receptors originate from a woman aged 45-65 years with alopecia areata. Some clones in this sample may be carry-over from other donors' samples.

This chain joins TRBV29-1 and TRBJ1-2; 10 bases agree with TRBD1. The length of the CDR3 is 14 residues. CDR1 and CDR2 from the germline V gene are SQVTM and ANQGSEA. The V segment lost 6 bases and the J segment 5 bases; nucleotides outside the gene matches: 9. The CDR3, as DNA: TGCAGCGTCGGCGGGACAGGGGAAGGGTATGGCTACACCTTC. This translates into CSVGGTGEGYGYTF.

V gene TRBV20-1 combines with J gene TRBJ1-5; a weak D match, TRBD1 (5 bases). The germline V gene has CDR1 DFQATT and CDR2 SNEGSKA (reference sequence). This CDR3 spans 11 amino acids. The germline V and J ends were trimmed by 6 bases and 6 bases, with 9 bases remaining between them. The chain's CDR3 is CSAGGGQPQHF. The DNA of the CDR3 is TGCAGTGCCGGGGGGGGTCAGCCCCAGCATTTT.